The 32 T cell receptor beta chains presented below share a single source sample, sequenced in a study of radiation and T cells in renal cell carcinoma. Described time point: blood 4 weeks post-SBRT, at nephrectomy. Treatment: 15 Gy SBRT to primary tumor, nephrectomy 4 weeks later. The data were produced by immunoSEQ multiplex PCR, yet TCRdb's version contains in-frame clones alone and is incomplete. Here the sample spans fewer than 80,000 clones, over 80% being singletons. Source: blood, taken from a patient whose treatment included radiotherapy and nephrectomy. These receptor sequences come from a woman aged 55-69 years with renal cell carcinoma.

This clone has more than one count but fewer than ten. The J gene is TRBJ2-1, the V gene TRBV7-6; TRBD1 aligns across 7 bases. From germline, CDR1 is SGHVS and CDR2 FNYEAQ. The trim removed 5 bases at V and 0 bases at J, leaving 10 bases unmatched. The CDR3 spans 17 residues. The CDR3, as DNA: TGTGCCAGCAGCAACCTCTTGGGGACAGCCTCCTACAATGAGCAGTTCTTC. Translated, it gives CASSNLLGTASYNEQFF.

The chain links TRBV19 to TRBJ1-3, with D possibly TRBD1 on 6 matching bases. This CDR3 is 14 amino acids long. V lost 6 bases and J 0 bases, leaving 9 bases between the germline ends. Germline CDR1 is LNHDA and CDR2 is SQIVND (reference sequence). The CDR3 DNA reads TGTGCCAGTAGCCGGACAGTCTCTGGAAACACCATATATTTT. Its translation is CASSRTVSGNTIYF.

V usage is TRBV9 and J usage is TRBJ1-1, with D tentatively TRBD1 (5 bases). Trimming pared 0 bases from V and 6 bases from J, leaving 12 bases between. Germline CDR1 and CDR2: SGDLS and YYNGEE. The CDR3 is 14 residues long. The CDR3 spells CASSVVLGAAEAFF. Here the CDR3 DNA reads TGTGCCAGCAGCGTAGTCTTAGGGGCAGCTGAAGCTTTCTTT.

This rearrangement joins TRBV28 to TRBJ1-2, with D perhaps TRBD1 (6 bases). V was clipped by 5 bases and J by 8 bases, with 15 bases between them. This CDR3 comprises 13 residues. Per the germline V gene, CDR1 is MDHEN and CDR2 is SYDVKM. The CDR3 DNA reads as TGTGCCAGCAGTCCTAACAGGGTCCGCGGCTACACCTTC. This gives the protein CASSPNRVRGYTF.

The V call is TRBV9, the J call TRBJ2-2; the D gene could be TRBD1 or TRBD2 (5 bases each). The CDR3 runs to 15 residues. V was clipped by 5 bases and J by 3 bases, with 14 bases between them. Germline CDR1 is SGDLS and CDR2 is YYNGEE. Here the CDR3 DNA reads TGTGCCAGCAGTATAGGGGACGGGCACACCGGGGAGCTGTTTTTT. It codes for CASSIGDGHTGELFF.

The chain recombines TRBV4-2 with TRBJ2-7; 9 bases are shared with TRBD2. J gave up 0 bases and V 0 bases, and 3 bases lay outside the gene matches. The CDR3 is made up of 16 amino acids. Germline V CDR1 and CDR2: LGHNA, YNFKEQ. The CDR3 DNA reads as TGTGCCAGCAGCCAAGATGGTAGCGGGGGCTCCTACGAGCAGTACTTC. Translation: CASSQDGSGGSYEQYF.

The rearrangement uses TRBV5-8 and TRBJ2-7; D remains ambiguous. Germline CDR1 is SGHTS and CDR2 is YDEGEE. The germline V and J ends were trimmed by 0 bases and 4 bases, with 5 bases remaining between them. The length of the CDR3 is 12 residues. For the CDR3, the DNA is TGTGCCAGCAGCTTGGGGGGATACGAGCAGTACTTC. Amino acids: CASSLGGYEQYF.

This sequence joins TRBV6-6 and TRBJ1-1, with D hard to call. The CDR3 totals 12 residues. Germline V gives CDR1 MNHNY, CDR2 SVGAGI (reference sequence). Trimming pared 2 bases from V and 7 bases from J, leaving 8 bases between. CDR3 protein: CASSYAAGEAFF. As DNA, the CDR3 is TGTGCCAGCAGTTACGCGGCAGGTGAAGCTTTCTTT.

The chain recombines TRBV19 with TRBJ1-5; 11 bases are a match to TRBD1. The CDR3 spans 16 residues. Germline V lookup: CDR1 LNHDA, CDR2 SQIVND (reference sequence). Trimming at V came to 4 bases and at J to 5 bases, leaving 7 bases not matched to a gene. Written as DNA, the CDR3 is TGTGCCAGTAGTACCGGGACAGGGGGTTCCTATCAGCCCCAGCATTTT. It codes for CASSTGTGGSYQPQHF.

The genes are TRBV6-1 and TRBJ2-7, with TRBD2 as a possible D gene (6 bases). Germline values: CDR1 MNHNS, CDR2 SASEGT. The V gene lost 0 bases and the J gene lost 2 bases, with 8 bases spanning the gap. CDR3 size: 14 residues. CDR3 bases: TGTGCCAGCAGTGAAGCGGGGGGAGCCTACGAGCAGTACTTC. Its protein is CASSEAGGAYEQYF.

The rearrangement joins TRBV25-1 to TRBJ2-6; D remains unclear. This CDR3 spans 17 amino acids. Germline lookup yields CDR1 MGHDK and CDR2 SYGVNS. V was cut by 2 bases and J by 0 bases, with 11 bases left in between. As DNA, the CDR3 is TGTGCCAGCAGTGAAAACTACGGCCGCTCTGGGGCCAACGTCCTGACTTTC. As protein: CASSENYGRSGANVLTF.

CDR3 protein: CASSATGGDYEQYF. DNA of the CDR3: TGTGCCAGCAGCGCAACAGGGGGGGACTACGAGCAGTACTTC. The V and J genes are TRBV7-3 and TRBJ2-7; a possible D gene is TRBD1 (8 bases). The ends were cut back, 5 bases at V and 3 bases at J, with 14 bases in the middle. CDR3 length equals 14 residues. Looked up from germline, CDR1 is SGHTA and CDR2 is FQGTGA.

The CDR3 DNA is TGCAGCGTTGAAGGCCGAGCGGGAGGGCCGGGGACCGGGGAGCTGTTTTTT. Its protein product is CSVEGRAGGPGTGELFF. This chain uses TRBV29-1 with TRBJ2-2, with 10 bases matching TRBD2. The CDR3 consists of 17 residues. J was trimmed by 5 bases and V by 1 base; bases with no gene match: 10. The germline CDR1 and CDR2 sequences are SQVTM and ANQGSEA.

This clone was seen more than once but under ten times. This chain connects TRBV9 to TRBJ2-2, with D unclear. The germline V gene has CDR1 SGDLS and CDR2 YYNGEE. The V end lost 0 bases, the J end lost 0 bases, and 3 bases lay between the germline ends. The CDR3 length is 14 residues. CDR3 sequence reads: CASSVAPNTGELFF. The CDR3 DNA follows: TGTGCCAGCAGCGTAGCTCCGAACACCGGGGAGCTGTTTTTT.

The gene calls are TRBV5-1 and TRBJ2-3; no definite D call. Trimming shortened V by 1 base and J by 6 bases, and 9 bases separated the two germline ends. CDR3 length equals 13 residues. CDR1 is SGHRS and CDR2 is YFSETQ in the germline V gene. CDR3 DNA: TGCGCCAGCAGCTTGCGATTTTGGGATACGCAGTATTTT. Protein sequence: CASSLRFWDTQYF.

This chain joins TRBV5-1 and TRBJ2-7; 10 positions agree with TRBD2. The V gene's germline CDR1 is SGHRS and CDR2 YFSETQ. The CDR3 sequence is 15 residues long. With V trimmed by 0 bases and J by 4 bases, 4 bases remained unmatched. The CDR3 is CASSLEASGSYEQYF. In DNA form, the CDR3 reads TGCGCCAGCAGCTTGGAGGCTAGCGGGAGTTACGAGCAGTACTTC.

The gene calls are TRBV7-9 and TRBJ2-5; perhaps TRBD1 as D (7 bases). The CDR3 runs 14 residues. V lost 5 bases, J lost 5 bases, and 15 bases lay in between. Germline V gene data show CDR1 as SEHNR and CDR2 as FQNEAQ (reference sequence). This CDR3 is CASSRLGGGETQYF. The DNA of the CDR3 is TGTGCCAGCAGCCGACTAGGGGGCGGGGAGACCCAGTACTTC.

This chain connects TRBV27 to TRBJ1-5; D remains ambiguous. The germline V gene encodes CDR1 MNHEY and CDR2 SMNVEV (reference sequence). Trimming stripped 6 bases from V and 5 bases from J, with 17 bases between. The CDR3 covers 15 residues. The CDR3 region is CASSLFLREDQPQHF. The CDR3 DNA reads TGTGCCAGCAGCCTATTTTTGAGGGAAGATCAGCCCCAGCATTTT.

This clone came up a few times. The rearrangement joins TRBV9 to TRBJ1-4; D perhaps matches TRBD1 (6 bases). The CDR3 length is 15 residues. Germline V gene data show CDR1 as SGDLS and CDR2 as YYNGEE. Trimming pared 2 bases from V and 3 bases from J, leaving 11 bases between. CDR3 in amino acids: CASSVYPGANEKLFF. The CDR3 DNA reads TGTGCCAGCAGCGTGTACCCAGGGGCTAATGAAAAACTGTTTTTT.

This clone was seen more than once but under ten times. The CDR3 region is CASSFRGEGNTIYF. The DNA for the CDR3 is TGTGCCAGCAGCTTCCGGGGCGAAGGAAACACCATATATTTT. The chain employs TRBV5-4 and TRBJ1-3; possible D gene TRBD1, 5 bases. Per germline, CDR1 SGHNT and CDR2 YYREEE (reference sequence). This CDR3 is 14 amino acids long. V was cut by 2 bases and J by 4 bases, with 10 bases left in between. Full variable domain (missing parts from reference TRBV5-4 and TRBJ1-3): ETGVTQSPTHLIKTRGQQVTLRCSSQSGHNTVSWYQQALGQGPQFIFQYYREEENGRGNFPPRFSGLQFPNYSSELNVNALELDDSALYLCASSFRGEGNTIYFGEGSWLTVV.

The rearrangement uses TRBV5-1 and TRBJ2-1; the D gene is possibly TRBD2 (7 bases). Germline V gives CDR1 SGHRS, CDR2 YFSETQ. The CDR3 length is 12 residues. Trimming stripped 6 bases from V and 9 bases from J, with 13 bases between. The CDR3 region is CASTLGGAEQFF. The CDR3 DNA is TGCGCCAGCACTCTGGGGGGGGCTGAGCAGTTCTTC.

This chain uses TRBV4-1 with TRBJ2-3, with D unclear. The germline CDR1 and CDR2 sequences are MGHRA and YSYEKL. V was shortened by 4 bases and J by 2 bases, with 4 bases between the two germline ends. This CDR3 is built from 12 residues. CDR3 coding DNA: TGCGCCAGCAGCCCCGACACAGATACGCAGTATTTT. This codes for CASSPDTDTQYF.

The chain employs TRBV7-2 and TRBJ2-2, with D tentatively TRBD1 (6 bases). This CDR3 is 14 amino acids long. V lost 5 bases and J lost 0, with 7 bases in between. Per the germline V gene, CDR1 is SGHTA and CDR2 is FQGNSA. This CDR3 reads CASSRQANTGELFF. The DNA for the CDR3 is TGTGCCAGCAGCCGACAGGCGAACACCGGGGAGCTGTTTTTT.

This clone was seen a handful of times. The chain uses TRBV11-1 and TRBJ2-5, with 7 nucleotides matching TRBD1. Germline CDR1 is SGHAT and CDR2 is FQDESV (reference sequence). V was clipped by 5 bases and J by 1 base; unmatched bases: 1. CDR3 size: 13 residues. The CDR3: CASSRDSQETQYF. The CDR3 coding sequence is TGTGCCAGCAGCCGGGACAGCCAAGAGACCCAGTACTTC.

The chain links TRBV6-4 to TRBJ1-6; D is ambiguous. The CDR3 runs 16 residues. Trimming cost V 2 bases and J 6 bases, with 14 bases left between them. CDR1 MRHNA and CDR2 SNTAGT come from the germline V gene. CDR3 sequence reads: CASSDPRVARNSPLHF. The CDR3 coding sequence is TGTGCCAGCAGTGACCCGAGGGTGGCCCGTAATTCACCCCTCCACTTT.

The chain links TRBV9 to TRBJ1-4, with a possible D match to TRBD1 (6 bases). V shed 3 bases and J shed 6 bases, with 18 bases lying between them. The germline gives CDR1 SGDLS, CDR2 YYNGEE. This CDR3 spans 16 amino acids. The CDR3 bases are TGTGCCAGCAGCGGAAGCCCAGGGGTTAAGCATGAAAAACTGTTTTTT. It encodes CASSGSPGVKHEKLFF.

V usage is TRBV13 and J usage is TRBJ2-1; TRBD2 aligns across 9 bases. Germline CDR1 reads PRHDT; CDR2 reads FYEKMQ (reference sequence). The junction had 16 bases not matched to a gene; V was cut back by 1 base and J by 0 bases. This CDR3 comprises 21 residues. In nucleotides, the CDR3 is TGTGCCAGCAGCTTAGAGTTTGCTAGCGGGATTCCTCTCAGCTCCTACAATGAGCAGTTCTTC. Its protein is CASSLEFASGIPLSSYNEQFF.

This sequence joins TRBV5-6 and TRBJ1-2, with D possibly matching TRBD1 (5 bases). This CDR3 is built from 13 residues. The germline V gene has CDR1 SGHDT and CDR2 YYEEEE. V gave up 4 bases and J gave up 4 bases, with 11 bases separating them. The CDR3 here is CASSLGTLYGYTF. The CDR3 DNA reads as TGTGCCAGCAGCCTCGGGACTCTCTATGGCTACACCTTC.

This sequence joins TRBV19 and TRBJ2-7; maybe TRBD1 (6 bases). The V gene's germline CDR1 is LNHDA and CDR2 SQIVND (reference sequence). V was clipped by 4 bases and J by 3 bases, with 16 bases between them. The length of the CDR3 is 15 residues. Here the CDR3 reads CASSRALGHSYEQYF. The CDR3 DNA reads TGTGCCAGTAGTAGGGCGTTGGGACACAGCTACGAGCAGTACTTC.

This chain links TRBV19 with TRBJ1-1; possible D gene TRBD1, 6 bases. This CDR3 spans 20 amino acids. The V gene lost 0 bases and the J gene lost 1 base, with 24 bases spanning the gap. CDR1 and CDR2 (germline): LNHDA, SQIVND (reference sequence). The CDR3, as DNA: TGTGCCAGTAGTATAGATTACCGGCTCCAATCGGACAGAACGAACACTGAAGCTTTCTTT. Translation: CASSIDYRLQSDRTNTEAFF.

This rearrangement joins TRBV7-9 to TRBJ1-1; D is uncertain. CDR3 length: 14 residues. Germline V gives CDR1 SEHNR, CDR2 FQNEAQ (reference sequence). V was clipped by 4 bases and J by 4 bases, with 13 bases between them. The CDR3 DNA reads TGTGCCAGCAGCTCGCCAGAGGAACCCACTGAAGCTTTCTTT. It translates to CASSSPEEPTEAFF.

This clone was seen once. The chain uses TRBV7-9 and TRBJ1-1; a weak D match, TRBD1 (5 bases). The CDR3 extends over 15 amino acids. V shed 1 base and J shed 3 bases, with 12 bases lying between them. Germline V gene data show CDR1 as SEHNR and CDR2 as FQNEAQ (reference sequence). CDR3 amino acids: CASSLGGRDYTEAFF. The CDR3 DNA sequence: TGTGCCAGCAGCTTAGGGGGCAGGGACTACACTGAAGCTTTCTTT.